This is a list of T cell receptor beta chains from one sample in a study of shared clonotypes between healthy human individuals. Only in-frame clones appear in the TCRdb table, and some are missing; sequencing was by immunoSEQ multiplex PCR. The profile shows about 2 million clones, less than 95% of them singletons. Source material: naive CD8+ T cells sorted from blood. These receptors were collected from a man younger than 30 in good health. Each CDR3 is given with its conserved first and last residue. The D gene is left open where the match is weak. A clone size is listed for some rows: how often the clone was seen (once, few, many), or a class if it is expanded.

-,TRBJ1-2,TRBV7-9,-,TGTGCCAGCAGCTTAGCATCTCAGGGATACAATGGCTACACCTTC,CASSLASQGYNGYTF
-,TRBJ1-2,TRBV19,-,TGTGCCAGTAGTATCGCGGAGGTCCTCTATGGCTACACCTTC,CASSIAEVLYGYTF
-,TRBJ2-1,TRBV14,TRBD1,TGTGCCAGCAGCCAACGGGACAGTAATTATCGCGATGAGCAGTTCTTC,CASSQRDSNYRDEQFF
-,TRBJ2-2,TRBV10-3,TRBD2,TGTGCCATCAGTGCTGGGACTAGCGGGACCAGCGGGGAGCTGTTTTTT,CAISAGTSGTSGELFF
-,TRBJ2-1,TRBV4-1,-,TGCGCCAGCGGCTACAGGCAATACAATGAGCAGTTCTTC,CASGYRQYNEQFF
-,TRBJ1-2,TRBV28,-,TGTGCCAGCAGTCCGTATAGAGGCCCGGGGGGCTACACCTTC,CASSPYRGPGGYTF
-,TRBJ2-1,TRBV13,-,TGTGCCCGCAGCGCAACTCCGGGCAATGAGCAGTTCTTC,CARSATPGNEQFF
-,TRBJ1-3,TRBV7-8,TRBD1,TGTGCCAGCAGCTTAGGGGGGACAGGGTGGACTGGAAACACCATATATTTT,CASSLGGTGWTGNTIYF
-,TRBJ2-7,TRBV27,TRBD1,TGTGCCAGCAGAATCCCGGGACAGGGGTACGAGCAGTACTTC,CASRIPGQGYEQYF
-,TRBJ2-4,TRBV5-4,-,TGTGCCAGCAGTTTCGGGGGTGCCAAAAACATTCAGTACTTC,CASSFGGAKNIQYF
-,TRBJ2-5,TRBV6-5,TRBD2,TGTGCCAGCAGTCCCGGGACTAGCGAGGAGACCCAGTACTTC,CASSPGTSEETQYF
-,TRBJ2-7,TRBV30,-,TGTGCCTGGAGTGTCGTAGCTGGCCCCTACGAGCAGTACTTC,CAWSVVAGPYEQYF
-,TRBJ2-2,TRBV12-5,TRBD1,TGTGCTAGTAACAGGGGGCCCAACACCGGGGAGCTGTTTTTT,CASNRGPNTGELFF
-,TRBJ1-4,TRBV28,-,TGTGCCAGCAGTTTTGAGGGGCCAGGTGAAAAACTGTTTTTT,CASSFEGPGEKLFF
-,TRBJ2-3,TRBV10-2,TRBD2,TGCGCCAGCAGTGAGGCGGGGGTGGGCACAGATACGCAGTATTTT,CASSEAGVGTDTQYF
-,TRBJ2-1,TRBV19,-,TGTGCCAGTAGTATAGATAGGGGTAACTTCTACAATGAGCAGTTCTTC,CASSIDRGNFYNEQFF
-,TRBJ1-2,TRBV7-9,-,TGTGCCAGCAGCTTAGGCCAGAACTATGGCTACACCTTC,CASSLGQNYGYTF
-,TRBJ2-3,TRBV7-9,TRBD2,TGTGCCAGCAGCCTCACGGGGGGGGGAGATACGCAGTATTTT,CASSLTGGGDTQYF
-,TRBJ2-3,TRBV10-1,TRBD2,TGCGCCAGCAGTGAGTTGGAACTAGCGGGGGGCTACAGCACAGATACGCAGTATTTT,CASSELELAGGYSTDTQYF
-,TRBJ2-5,TRBV4-3,-,TGCGCCAGCAGCCAAGACTCCGATTGGGAGACCCAGTACTTC,CASSQDSDWETQYF
-,TRBJ1-1,TRBV2,-,TGTGCCAGCAGTGATGGTAAAGGGGGGAGCGGGAACACTGAAGCTTTCTTT,CASSDGKGGSGNTEAFF
-,TRBJ2-1,TRBV9,-,TGTGCCAGCAGCGTTACTGGACAGAGAGAGGAGCAGTTCTTC,CASSVTGQREEQFF
once,TRBJ1-4,TRBV19,TRBD1,TGTGCCAGTAGTATGACCGGGACAGGGAGTGAAAAACTGTTTTTT,CASSMTGTGSEKLFF
-,TRBJ1-1,TRBV5-6,-,TGTGCCAGCAGCTTGGGATACAGGGATGAGAGGAACACTGAAGCTTTCTTT,CASSLGYRDERNTEAFF
-,TRBJ2-5,TRBV4-2,-,TGTGCCAGCAGCCAAGAGGTCACCCAAGAGACCCAGTACTTC,CASSQEVTQETQYF
-,TRBJ2-3,TRBV7-9,TRBD1,TGTGCCAGCAGCCCGCCGGGGACAGCCGGAACGCAGTATTTT,CASSPPGTAGTQYF
few,TRBJ1-2,TRBV4-3,-,TGCGCCAGCAGCCAGACCGCGTTAGCTAACTATGGCTACACCTTC,CASSQTALANYGYTF
-,TRBJ1-1,TRBV6-1,-,TGTGCCAGCGTTTACGGCACTGAAGCTTTCTTT,CASVYGTEAFF
-,TRBJ1-6,TRBV7-9,-,TGTGCCAGCAGCGGAGGGGGAGACGGGTCCTATAATTCACCCCTCCACTTT,CASSGGGDGSYNSPLHF
-,TRBJ2-5,TRBV27,-,TGTGCCAGCAGTTTGGAGGCAGGGCAAGAGACCCAGTACTTC,CASSLEAGQETQYF
-,TRBJ1-4,TRBV27,-,TGTGCCAGCAGTTCCGCCAGGAGGGATGGGTATGAAAAACTGTTTTTT,CASSSARRDGYEKLFF